This T cell receptor beta chain is from a study of identical twins. Using its own MiXCR run on the 5' RACE reads, TCRdb lists one record per CDR3 protein. This sample has around 370,000 distinct CDR3 sequences, with roughly 9% found just once. J was trimmed by 8 bases and V by 5 bases; bases with no gene match: 11. CDR3 length: 16 amino acids. CDR1 MNHEY and CDR2 SVGAGI come from the germline V gene. Sequenced: naive T cells sorted from blood. J is TRBJ2-1 and V is TRBV6-5; 11 nucleotides align to TRBD2. This receptor was taken from a woman between 45 and 65 years old in good health. The CDR3 loop reads CASSILLAGAMDEQFF. DNA for the CDR3: TGTGCCAGCAGTATCCTACTAGCGGGAGCTATGGATGAGCAGTTCTTC.